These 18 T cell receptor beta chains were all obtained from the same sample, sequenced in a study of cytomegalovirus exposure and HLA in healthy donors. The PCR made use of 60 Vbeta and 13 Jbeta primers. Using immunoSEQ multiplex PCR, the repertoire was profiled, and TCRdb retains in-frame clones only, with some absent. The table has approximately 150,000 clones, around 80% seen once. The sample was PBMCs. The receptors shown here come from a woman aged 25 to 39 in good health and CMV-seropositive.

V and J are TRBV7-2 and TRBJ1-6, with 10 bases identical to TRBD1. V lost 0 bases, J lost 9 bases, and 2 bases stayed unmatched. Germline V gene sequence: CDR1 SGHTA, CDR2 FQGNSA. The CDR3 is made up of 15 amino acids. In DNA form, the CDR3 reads TGTGCCAGCAGCTTAGCCGGACAGGGGGTTTCACCCCTCCACTTT. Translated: CASSLAGQGVSPLHF.

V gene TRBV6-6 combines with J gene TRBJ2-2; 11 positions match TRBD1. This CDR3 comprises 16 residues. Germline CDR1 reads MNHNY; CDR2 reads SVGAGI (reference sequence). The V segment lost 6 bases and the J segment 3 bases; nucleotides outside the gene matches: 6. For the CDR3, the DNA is TGTGCCAGCAGACAGCAGGGACAGGGGGACACCGGGGAGCTGTTTTTT. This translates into CASRQQGQGDTGELFF.

The CDR3 DNA reads TGTGCCAGCAGTTTATGGGCGGGGGAGGTTGAGCAGTTCTTC. Protein product: CASSLWAGEVEQFF. The chain employs TRBV27 and TRBJ2-1; 7 bases are shared with TRBD2. Germline V CDR1 and CDR2: MNHEY, SMNVEV (reference sequence). The CDR3 loop spans 14 amino acids. The junction had 6 bases not matched to a gene; V was cut back by 1 base and J by 9 bases.

The CDR3 DNA follows: TGTGCCAGCAGTTACAACAGGGTTGATCAGCCCCAGCATTTT. This gives the protein CASSYNRVDQPQHF. J is TRBJ1-5 and V is TRBV6-6; tentative D call: TRBD1 (6 bases). Per the germline V gene, CDR1 is MNHNY and CDR2 is SVGAGI (reference sequence). The CDR3 has 14 amino acids. Between the trimmed V and J ends, which lost 2 bases and 5 bases, there was a span of 10 bases.

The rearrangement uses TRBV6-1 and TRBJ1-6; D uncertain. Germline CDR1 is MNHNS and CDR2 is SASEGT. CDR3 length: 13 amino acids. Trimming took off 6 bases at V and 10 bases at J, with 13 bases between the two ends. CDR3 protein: CASSARENSPLHF. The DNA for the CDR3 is TGTGCCAGCAGCGCCCGGGAGAACTCACCCCTCCACTTT.

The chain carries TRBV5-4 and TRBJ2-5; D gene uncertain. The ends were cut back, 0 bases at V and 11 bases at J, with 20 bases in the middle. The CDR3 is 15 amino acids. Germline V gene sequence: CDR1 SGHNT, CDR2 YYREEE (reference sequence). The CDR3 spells CASSLVFGRVKEQYF. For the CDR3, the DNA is TGTGCCAGCAGCTTGGTCTTCGGCCGGGTGAAGGAGCAGTACTTC.

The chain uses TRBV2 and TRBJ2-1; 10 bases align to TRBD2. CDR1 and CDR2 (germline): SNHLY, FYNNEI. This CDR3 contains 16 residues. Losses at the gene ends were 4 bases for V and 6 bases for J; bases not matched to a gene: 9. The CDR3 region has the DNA TGTGCCAGCAGTGTTCCCCCTAGCGGGGGATTCAATGAGCAGTTCTTC. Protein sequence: CASSVPPSGGFNEQFF. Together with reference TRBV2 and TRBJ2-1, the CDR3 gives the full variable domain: EPEVTQTPSHQVTQMGQEVILRCVPISNHLYFYWYRQILGQKVEFLVSFYNNEISEKSEIFDDQFSVERPDGSNFTLKIRSTKLEDSAMYFCASSVPPSGGFNEQFFGPGTRLTVL.

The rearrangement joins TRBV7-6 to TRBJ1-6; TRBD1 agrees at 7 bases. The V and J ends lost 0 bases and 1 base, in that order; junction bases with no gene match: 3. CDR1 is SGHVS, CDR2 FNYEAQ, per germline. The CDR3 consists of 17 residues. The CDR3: CASSLAAGGSYNSPLHF. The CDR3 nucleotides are TGTGCCAGCAGCTTAGCGGCAGGGGGTTCCTATAATTCACCCCTCCACTTT.

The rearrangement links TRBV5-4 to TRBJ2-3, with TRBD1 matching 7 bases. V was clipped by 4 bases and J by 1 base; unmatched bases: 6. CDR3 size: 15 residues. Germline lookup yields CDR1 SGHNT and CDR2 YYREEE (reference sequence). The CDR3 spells CASSQGGAGTDTQYF. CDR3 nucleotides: TGTGCCAGCAGCCAAGGGGGCGCGGGCACAGATACGCAGTATTTT.

CDR3 nucleotide sequence: TGTGCCTGGAGTGTAACTGGGGAGGACGGGGGCTACACCTTC. It specifies CAWSVTGEDGGYTF. This chain uses TRBV30 with TRBJ1-2, with D hard to call. The CDR3 length is 14 residues. Looked up from germline, CDR1 is GTSNPN and CDR2 is SVGIG (reference sequence). Between the trimmed V and J ends, which lost 0 bases and 8 bases, there was a span of 16 bases. The variable domain in full, with the rest retrieved from reference TRBV30 and TRBJ1-2, is SQTIHQWPATLVQPVGSPLSLECTVEGTSNPNLYWYRQAAGRGLQLLFYSVGIGQISSEVPQNLSASRPQDRQFILSSKKLLLSDSGFYLCAWSVTGEDGGYTFGSGTRLTVV.

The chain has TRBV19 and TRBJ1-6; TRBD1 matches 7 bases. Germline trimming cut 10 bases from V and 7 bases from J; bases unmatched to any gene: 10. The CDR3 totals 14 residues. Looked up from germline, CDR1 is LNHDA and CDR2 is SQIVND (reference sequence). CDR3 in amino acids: CATTTWDSNSPLHF. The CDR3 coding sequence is TGTGCCACCACAACGTGGGACAGCAATTCACCCCTCCACTTT.

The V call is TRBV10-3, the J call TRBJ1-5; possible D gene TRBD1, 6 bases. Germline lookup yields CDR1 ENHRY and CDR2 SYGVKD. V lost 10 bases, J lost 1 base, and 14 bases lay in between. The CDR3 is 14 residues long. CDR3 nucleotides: TGTGCCACCCGGGACATCATCAGCAATCAGCCCCAGCATTTT. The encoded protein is CATRDIISNQPQHF.

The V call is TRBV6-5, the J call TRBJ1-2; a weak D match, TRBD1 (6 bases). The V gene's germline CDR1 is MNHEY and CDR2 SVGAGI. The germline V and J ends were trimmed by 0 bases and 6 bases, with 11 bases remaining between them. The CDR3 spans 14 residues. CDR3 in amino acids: CASSYSRGANGYTF. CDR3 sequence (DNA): TGTGCCAGCAGTTACTCACGGGGGGCAAATGGCTACACCTTC.

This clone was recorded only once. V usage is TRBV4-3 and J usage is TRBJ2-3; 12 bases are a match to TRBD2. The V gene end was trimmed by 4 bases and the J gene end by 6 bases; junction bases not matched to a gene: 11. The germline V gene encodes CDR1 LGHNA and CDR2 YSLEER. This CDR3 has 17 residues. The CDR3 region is CASSLYLASGGADTQYF. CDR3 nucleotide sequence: TGCGCCAGCAGCCTATACCTAGCTAGCGGGGGGGCGGATACGCAGTATTTT.

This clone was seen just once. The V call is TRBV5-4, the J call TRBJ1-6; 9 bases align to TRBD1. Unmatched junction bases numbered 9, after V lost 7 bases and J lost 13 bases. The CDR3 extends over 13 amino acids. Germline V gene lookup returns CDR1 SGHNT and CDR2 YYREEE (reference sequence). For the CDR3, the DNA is TGTGCCAGCTCCGGGACAGGGTTCAGCCCCCTCCACTTT. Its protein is CASSGTGFSPLHF.

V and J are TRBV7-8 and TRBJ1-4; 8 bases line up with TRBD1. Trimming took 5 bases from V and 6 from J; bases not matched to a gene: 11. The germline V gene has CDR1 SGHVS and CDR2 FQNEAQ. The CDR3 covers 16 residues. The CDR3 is CASSTRVGTGDEKLFF. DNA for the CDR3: TGTGCCAGCAGCACACGAGTCGGGACAGGAGATGAAAAACTGTTTTTT.

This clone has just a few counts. The CDR3: CASSQMAGSGANVLTF. CDR3 sequence (DNA): TGCGCCAGCAGCCAAATGGCGGGGTCTGGGGCCAACGTCCTGACTTTC. The rearrangement links TRBV4-1 to TRBJ2-6; D might be TRBD2 (6 bases). V was clipped by 2 bases and J by 1 base, with 9 bases between them. Germline V CDR1 and CDR2: MGHRA, YSYEKL. The CDR3 contains 16 residues.

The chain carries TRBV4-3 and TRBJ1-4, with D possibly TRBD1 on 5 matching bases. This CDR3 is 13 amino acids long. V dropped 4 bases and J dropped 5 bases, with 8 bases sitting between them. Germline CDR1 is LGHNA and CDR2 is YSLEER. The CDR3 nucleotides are TGCGCCAGCAGCCTCAACAGGAATGAAAAACTGTTTTTT. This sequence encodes CASSLNRNEKLFF.